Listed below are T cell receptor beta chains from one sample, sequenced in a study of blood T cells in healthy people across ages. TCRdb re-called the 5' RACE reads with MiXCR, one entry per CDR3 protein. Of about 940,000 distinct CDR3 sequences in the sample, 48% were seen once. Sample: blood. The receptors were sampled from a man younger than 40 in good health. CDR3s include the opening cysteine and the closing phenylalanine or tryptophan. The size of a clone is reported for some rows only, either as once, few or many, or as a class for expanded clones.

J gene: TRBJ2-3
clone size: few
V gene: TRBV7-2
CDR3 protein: CASSLSRGGSDTQYF

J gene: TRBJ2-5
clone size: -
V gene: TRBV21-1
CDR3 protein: CASSKKEASPRWTQYF

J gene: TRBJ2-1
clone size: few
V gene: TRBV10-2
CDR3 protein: CASSGGGPKQFF

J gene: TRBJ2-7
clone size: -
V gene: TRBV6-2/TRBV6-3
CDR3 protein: CASRVAKDGFSEQYF

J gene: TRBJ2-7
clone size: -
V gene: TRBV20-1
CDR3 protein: CSVNGRGVYEQYF

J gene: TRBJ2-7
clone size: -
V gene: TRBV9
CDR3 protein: CASSVGPGLAYEQYF

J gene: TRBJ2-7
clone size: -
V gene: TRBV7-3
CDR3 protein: CASSFGRGSYNEQYF

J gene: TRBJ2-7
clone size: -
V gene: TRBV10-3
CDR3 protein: CAVMRDRELSEQYF

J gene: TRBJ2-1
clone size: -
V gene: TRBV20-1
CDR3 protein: CSASLISGGYNEQFF

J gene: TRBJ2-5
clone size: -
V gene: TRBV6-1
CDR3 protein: CAGSAVWGPQETQYF

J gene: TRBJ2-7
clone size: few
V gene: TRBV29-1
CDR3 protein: CSVENRGSYEQYF

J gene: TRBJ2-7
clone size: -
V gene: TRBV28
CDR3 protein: CASSPGQEIYEQYF

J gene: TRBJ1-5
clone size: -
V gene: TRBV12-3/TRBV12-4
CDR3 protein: CASSTTGSSNQPQHF

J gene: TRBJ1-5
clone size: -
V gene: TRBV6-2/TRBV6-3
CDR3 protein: CASQKGQSNQPQHF

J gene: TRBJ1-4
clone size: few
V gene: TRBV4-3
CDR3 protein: CASPGAGQKLFF

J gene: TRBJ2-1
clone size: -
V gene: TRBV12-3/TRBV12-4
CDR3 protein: CASRGVGGSYNEQFF

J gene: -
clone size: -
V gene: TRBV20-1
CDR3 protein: CSARQAETQYF

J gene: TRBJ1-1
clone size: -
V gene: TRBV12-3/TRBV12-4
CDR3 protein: CASSLAGQGEAFF

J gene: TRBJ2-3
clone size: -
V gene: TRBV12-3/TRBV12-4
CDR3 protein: CASTRARGGTDTQYF

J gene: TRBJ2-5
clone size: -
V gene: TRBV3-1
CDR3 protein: CASSQEYSGREQYF

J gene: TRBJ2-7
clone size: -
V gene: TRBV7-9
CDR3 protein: CASSLGVGRSYEQYF

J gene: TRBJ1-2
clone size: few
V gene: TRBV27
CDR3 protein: CASSLSLGVSYYGYTF

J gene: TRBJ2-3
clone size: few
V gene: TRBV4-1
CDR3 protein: CASSQGFGVAGSTDTQYF

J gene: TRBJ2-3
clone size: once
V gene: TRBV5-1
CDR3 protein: CASSTRGDNTDTQYF

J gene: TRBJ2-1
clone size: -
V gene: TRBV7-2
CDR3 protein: CASSLSGGKNNEQFF

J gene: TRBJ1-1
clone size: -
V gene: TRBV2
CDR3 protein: CASREAQSGGTPNTEAFF

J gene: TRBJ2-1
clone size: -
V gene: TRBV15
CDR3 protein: CATSRDVGLGNEQFF

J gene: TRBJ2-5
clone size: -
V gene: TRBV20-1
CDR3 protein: CSANPTSGGAPHNEQYF

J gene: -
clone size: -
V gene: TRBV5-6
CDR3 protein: CASSLTTGKTQYF

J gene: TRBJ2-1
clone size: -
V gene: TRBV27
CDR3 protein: CASSYSASSYNEQFF

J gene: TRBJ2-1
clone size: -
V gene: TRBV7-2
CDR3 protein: CASSSQGWVPPNEQFF

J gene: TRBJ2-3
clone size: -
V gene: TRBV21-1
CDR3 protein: CASSVPGTPDTTSTDTQYF

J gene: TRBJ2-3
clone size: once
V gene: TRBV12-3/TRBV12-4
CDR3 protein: CASTRTTTFSTDTQYF

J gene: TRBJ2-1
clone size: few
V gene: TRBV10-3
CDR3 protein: CAISDMDTSYNEQFF

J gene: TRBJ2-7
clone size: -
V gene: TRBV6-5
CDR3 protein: CASSYSGTGNYEQYF